This section outlines one T cell receptor (beta chain) sequence together with its context. Antigen specificity is unknown. The data were obtained in a study of Ad26.COV2.S vaccination and SARS-CoV-2 variants. Overall study findings and caveats: Spike-specific responses of CD8+ and CD4+ T cells were reported to display substantial breadth after vaccination.

The protocol was immunoSEQ multiplex PCR, while the TCRdb copy is restricted to in-frame clones and leaves out a portion. The data show around 320,000 clones, roughly 84% seen once. Specified treatment: roughly 19 received Ad26.COV2.S at low or high dose, single or two shots; a few received placebo; per-sample allocation not given. All samples were drawn on day 63, counting from the first vaccine or placebo injection. The CDR3 is 16 residues long. Between the trimmed V and J ends, which lost 1 base and 1 base, there was a span of 13 bases. Germline CDR1 reads SGHRS; CDR2 reads YFSETQ. This sequence was found in a person between 18 and 65 years old who received the Ad26.COV2.S COVID-19 vaccine or a placebo. The chain joins TRBV5-1 to TRBJ2-3; no clear D gene. The source material was peripheral blood, sampled in a trial of Ad26.COV2.S vaccine versus placebo. CDR3 region: CASSLRPQKGTDTQYF. The CDR3 bases are TGCGCCAGCAGCTTGAGACCCCAGAAGGGCACAGATACGCAGTATTTT.